Included here is one TCR beta chain sequence, with context. The antigen remains unidentified. The sample comes from a study of CD8+ T cells in alopecia areata. Overall study: Treated patients took oral tofacitinib at 5 to 10 mg twice daily.

This CDR3 is 15 amino acids long. V lost 5 bases to trimming and J lost 1 base, with 14 bases between them. The germline V gene encodes CDR1 MNHNY and CDR2 SVGAGI (reference sequence). Findings and limits, study-wide: Relative to mice, TCR sharing across patients was less clear, a difference possibly HLA-related. Higher clonality was seen in lesional scalp than in normal scalp, especially in alopecia totalis/universalis.

RNA extraction and reverse transcription yielded cDNA as sequencing template. Generated by immunoSEQ multiplex PCR, the TCRdb table keeps only in-frame clones and is missing some. Among under 70,000 clones, around 96% were seen once, and the ten largest hold about a quarter. Peripheral blood and lesional scalp punch biopsies were taken from alopecia areata patients. The specimen was CD8+ T cells sorted from blood, collected at week 0. The chain uses TRBV6-6 and TRBJ2-5; the D gene could be TRBD1 or TRBD2 (6 bases each). This sequence originates from a human donor with alopecia areata. The CDR3: CASSRAWGAQETQYF. The CDR3 DNA sequence: TGTGCCAGCAGTCGTGCGTGGGGGGCCCAAGAGACCCAGTACTTC.